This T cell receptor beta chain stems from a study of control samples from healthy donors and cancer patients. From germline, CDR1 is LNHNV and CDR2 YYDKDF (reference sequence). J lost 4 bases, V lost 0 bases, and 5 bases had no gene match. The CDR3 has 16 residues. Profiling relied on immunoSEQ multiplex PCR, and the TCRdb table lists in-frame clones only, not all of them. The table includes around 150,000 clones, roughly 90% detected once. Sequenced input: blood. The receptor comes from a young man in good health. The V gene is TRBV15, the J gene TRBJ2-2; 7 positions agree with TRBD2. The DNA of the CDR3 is TGTGCCACCAGCAGAGATAGGGCTAGCGGCACCGGGGAGCTGTTTTTT. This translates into CATSRDRASGTGELFF.